The 22 T cell receptor beta chains reported below all come from one sample, sequenced in a study of fetal regulatory T cell absence and autoimmunity. Assay used: immunoSEQ multiplex PCR; TCRdb lists only in-frame clones, some missing. The table shows some 44,000 clones, with 70% to 85% occurring only once. What was sequenced was cord blood. Every receptor here comes from a newborn boy with IPEX syndrome.

The V call is TRBV6-5, the J call TRBJ2-7, with 8 bases that match TRBD2. CDR1 and CDR2 (germline): MNHEY, SVGAGI. The ends lost 1 base at V and 2 bases at J; junction bases unmatched: 4. The CDR3 is 15 amino acids. The CDR3 here is CASSYWTSRPYEQYF. The CDR3 DNA sequence: TGTGCCAGCAGTTACTGGACTAGCCGACCCTACGAGCAGTACTTC.

This clone has a handful of counts. This chain connects TRBV4-1 to TRBJ2-5, with D perhaps matching TRBD1 or TRBD2 (6 bases each). The CDR3 is made up of 15 amino acids. V lost 4 bases and J lost 2, with 14 bases in between. The germline CDR1 and CDR2 sequences are MGHRA and YSYEKL. CDR3 protein: CASSRGGTLQETQYF. The CDR3, as DNA: TGCGCCAGCAGCCGGGGCGGGACACTTCAAGAGACCCAGTACTTC.

The gene calls are TRBV7-9 and TRBJ2-3, with 14 bases fitting TRBD2. Germline trimming cut 4 bases from V and 3 bases from J; bases unmatched to any gene: 3. This CDR3 contains 16 residues. The germline V gene has CDR1 SEHNR and CDR2 FQNEAQ (reference sequence). The CDR3 reads CASSSWTSGRTDTQYF. For the CDR3, the DNA is TGTGCCAGCAGCTCTTGGACTAGCGGGAGGACAGATACGCAGTATTTT.

This clone was seen only once. V and J are TRBV7-6 and TRBJ2-7; tentative D call: TRBD1 (5 bases). Deletions cut 2 bases from V and 5 bases from J, with 16 bases between. The CDR3 contains 15 residues. CDR1 SGHVS and CDR2 FNYEAQ come from the germline V gene. CDR3: CASSLLRQSYDEQYF. CDR3 DNA: TGTGCCAGCAGCTTACTGAGACAGTCTTATGACGAGCAGTACTTC.

For the CDR3, the DNA is TGCAGCGTTGAGGACAGGGGGAGGGCTAATGAAAAACTGTTTTTT. Its protein is CSVEDRGRANEKLFF. This chain connects TRBV29-1 to TRBJ1-4; TRBD1 aligns across 10 bases. Germline CDR1 and CDR2: SQVTM and ANQGSEA. The J segment lost 3 bases and the V segment lost 3 bases, leaving 4 bases of the junction unmatched. The CDR3 contains 15 residues.

This clone was counted only a few times. The chain has TRBV4-1 and TRBJ2-1; D unclear. The CDR3 has 13 amino acids. V lost 1 base and J lost 8, with 9 bases in between. The germline CDR1 and CDR2 sequences are MGHRA and YSYEKL. CDR3 nucleotides: TGCGCCAGCAGCCAAGGTCGGGTCGATGAGCAGTTCTTC. Translation gives CASSQGRVDEQFF.

The chain couples TRBV29-1 to TRBJ2-7; possible D gene TRBD1, 8 bases. CDR1 is SQVTM, CDR2 ANQGSEA, per germline. V was pared by 7 bases and J by 1 base, with 17 bases between. The CDR3 consists of 14 residues. The CDR3 sequence: CSAMTGEGSYEQYF. The CDR3 DNA reads as TGCAGCGCCATGACAGGGGAGGGGTCCTACGAGCAGTACTTC.

J is TRBJ2-3 and V is TRBV10-1, with 7 nucleotides matching TRBD2. This CDR3 contains 14 residues. Trimming took 9 bases from V and 1 from J; bases not matched to a gene: 7. CDR1 and CDR2 from the germline V gene are WNHNN and SYGVQD (reference sequence). CDR3: CARREREGTDTQYF. CDR3 sequence (DNA): TGCGCCAGGAGAGAACGGGAGGGCACAGATACGCAGTATTTT.

This chain connects TRBV30 to TRBJ1-2; 9 bases are shared with TRBD1. CDR3 length equals 12 residues. From germline, CDR1 is GTSNPN and CDR2 SVGIG (reference sequence). Trimming at V came to 2 bases and at J to 8 bases, leaving 3 bases not matched to a gene. CDR3 protein: CAWSRTGGGYTF. The CDR3 DNA reads TGTGCCTGGAGTAGAACAGGGGGCGGCTACACCTTC.

The chain recombines TRBV6-6 with TRBJ1-2, with TRBD1 matching 10 bases. Germline values: CDR1 MNHNY, CDR2 SVGAGI (reference sequence). V was pared by 5 bases and J by 0 bases, with 0 bases of the junction left unmatched. The CDR3 runs 14 residues. CDR3 DNA sequence: TGTGCCAGCAGTGGACAGGGGGCTAACTATGGCTACACCTTC. It translates to CASSGQGANYGYTF.

The sample holds one count of this clone. The chain couples TRBV9 to TRBJ1-2; D may be TRBD1 (5 bases). Germline CDR1 is SGDLS and CDR2 is YYNGEE. The CDR3 sequence is 14 residues long. V was cut by 3 bases and J by 5 bases, with 14 bases left in between. CDR3 sequence reads: CASSATGTDYGYTF. DNA of the CDR3: TGTGCCAGCAGCGCGACCGGGACGGATTATGGCTACACCTTC.

V and J are TRBV7-9 and TRBJ2-2; the D gene is possibly TRBD1 (6 bases). Looked up from germline, CDR1 is SEHNR and CDR2 is FQNEAQ (reference sequence). Deletions cut 5 bases from V and 3 bases from J, with 13 bases between. CDR3 length: 15 amino acids. For the CDR3, the DNA is TGTGCCAGCAGCCTTAGATACAGGGACACCGGGGAGCTGTTTTTT. This gives the protein CASSLRYRDTGELFF.

V gene TRBV18 combines with J gene TRBJ1-4; possible D gene TRBD1, 6 bases. The germline CDR1 and CDR2 sequences are KGHSH and LQKENI. The CDR3 runs 14 residues. V lost 2 bases and J 8 bases, leaving 12 bases between the germline ends. The CDR3 DNA reads as TGTGCCAGCTCACCAAACAGGGTTAAAGAAAAACTGTTTTTT. Its translation: CASSPNRVKEKLFF.

The V and J genes are TRBV5-1 and TRBJ2-2; tentatively, D is TRBD1 or TRBD2 (5 bases each). From germline, CDR1 is SGHRS and CDR2 YFSETQ. The CDR3 is made up of 15 amino acids. Trimming stripped 4 bases from V and 2 bases from J, with 12 bases between. The CDR3 reads CASSPGTVNTGELFF. For the CDR3, the DNA is TGCGCCAGCAGCCCCGGGACGGTAAACACCGGGGAGCTGTTTTTT.

The rearrangement uses TRBV6-1 and TRBJ2-2, with D tentatively TRBD2 (6 bases). V lost 2 bases, J lost 1 base, and 11 bases lay in between. This CDR3 is built from 16 residues. Per germline, CDR1 MNHNS and CDR2 SASEGT. This CDR3 reads CASSEQGGMNTGELFF. CDR3 sequence (DNA): TGTGCCAGCAGTGAACAGGGAGGAATGAACACCGGGGAGCTGTTTTTT.

The CDR3 loop is CASSPGQGGEKLFF. The CDR3 nucleotides are TGTGCCAGCAGCCCGGGACAGGGAGGCGAAAAACTGTTTTTT. The chain links TRBV5-4 to TRBJ1-4; 9 positions agree with TRBD1. Germline CDR1 and CDR2: SGHNT and YYREEE (reference sequence). The CDR3 length is 14 residues. V shed 4 bases and J 8 bases; nucleotides not matched to a gene: 6.

The chain employs TRBV19 and TRBJ2-1; TRBD2 agrees at 7 bases. The CDR3 has 13 residues. With 6 bases clipped from V and 7 bases from J, the junction kept 6 bases outside the gene matches. From germline, CDR1 is LNHDA and CDR2 SQIVND (reference sequence). The CDR3 spells CASSSERDNEQFF. CDR3 DNA sequence: TGTGCCAGTAGCTCAGAGCGGGATAATGAGCAGTTCTTC.

The chain is built from TRBV19 and TRBJ2-3, with 7 positions matching TRBD2. V shed 6 bases, J shed 2 bases, and the junction held 8 bases outside the gene matches. Germline V CDR1 and CDR2: LNHDA, SQIVND (reference sequence). The CDR3 runs 15 residues. The chain's CDR3 is CASRRAGRDTDTQYF. The DNA of the CDR3 is TGTGCCAGTAGACGAGCGGGGCGAGACACAGATACGCAGTATTTT.

The chain links TRBV5-1 to TRBJ1-1, with 8 bases aligning to TRBD1. J was trimmed by 0 bases and V by 4 bases; bases with no gene match: 5. Germline assignment: CDR1 SGHRS and CDR2 YFSETQ. This CDR3 spans 15 amino acids. The CDR3, as DNA: TGCGCCAGCAGCCAAGAGGACAGGGTGAACACTGAAGCTTTCTTT. This translates into CASSQEDRVNTEAFF.

Here the CDR3 reads CASRLGDRFSTPLHF. In nucleotides, the CDR3 is TGTGCCAGCAGACTGGGGGACCGCTTTTCGACCCCCCTCCACTTT. The V call is TRBV6-1, the J call TRBJ1-6, with a possible D match to TRBD1 (5 bases). V dropped 6 bases and J dropped 13 bases, with 22 bases sitting between them. The CDR3 length is 15 residues. Germline V CDR1 and CDR2: MNHNS, SASEGT.

The genes are TRBV10-3 and TRBJ2-7; TRBD2 matches 8 bases. Germline CDR1 and CDR2: ENHRY and SYGVKD. This CDR3 is 16 amino acids long. V lost 2 bases to trimming and J lost 5 bases; unmatched junction nucleotides: 11. CDR3 sequence reads: CAISEGGGQVINEQYF. CDR3 in DNA: TGTGCCATCAGTGAGGGCGGGGGGCAGGTTATCAACGAGCAGTACTTC.

The chain carries TRBV19 and TRBJ2-1, with 8 bases identical to TRBD2. Unmatched junction bases numbered 4, after V lost 1 base and J lost 8 bases. CDR3 length: 14 residues. Germline V gives CDR1 LNHDA, CDR2 SQIVND (reference sequence). As DNA, the CDR3 is TGTGCCAGTAGTATAGCGGGGGGGCCGGATGAGCAGTTCTTC. Amino acids: CASSIAGGPDEQFF.